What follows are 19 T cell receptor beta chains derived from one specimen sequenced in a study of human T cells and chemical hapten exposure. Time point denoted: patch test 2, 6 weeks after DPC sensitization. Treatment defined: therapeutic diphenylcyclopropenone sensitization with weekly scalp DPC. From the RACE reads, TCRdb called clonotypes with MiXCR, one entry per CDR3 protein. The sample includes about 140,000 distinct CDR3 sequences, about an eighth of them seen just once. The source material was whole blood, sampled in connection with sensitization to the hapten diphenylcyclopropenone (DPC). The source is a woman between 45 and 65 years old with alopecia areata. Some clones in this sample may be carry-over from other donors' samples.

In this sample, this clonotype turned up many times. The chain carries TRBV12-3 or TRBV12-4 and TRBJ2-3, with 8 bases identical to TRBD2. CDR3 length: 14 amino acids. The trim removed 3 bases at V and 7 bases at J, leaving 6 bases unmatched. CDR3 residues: CASSLSLAGNTQYF. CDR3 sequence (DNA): TGTGCCAGCAGTTTGTCGCTAGCGGGTAATACGCAGTATTTT.

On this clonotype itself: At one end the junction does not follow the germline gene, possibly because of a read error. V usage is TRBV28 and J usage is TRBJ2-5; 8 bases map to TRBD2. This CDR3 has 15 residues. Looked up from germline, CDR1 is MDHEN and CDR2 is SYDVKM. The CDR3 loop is CASSFGSGAQQTQYF. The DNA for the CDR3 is TGTGCCAGCAGTTTCGGTAGCGGGGCCCAACAGACCCAGTACTTC.

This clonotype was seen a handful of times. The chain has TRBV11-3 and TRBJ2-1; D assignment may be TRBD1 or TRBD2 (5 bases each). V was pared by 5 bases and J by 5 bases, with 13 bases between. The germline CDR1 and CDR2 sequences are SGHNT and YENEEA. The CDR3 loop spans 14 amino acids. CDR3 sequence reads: CASSQPGTHNEQFF. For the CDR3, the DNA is TGTGCCAGCAGCCAGCCTGGGACCCACAATGAGCAGTTCTTC.

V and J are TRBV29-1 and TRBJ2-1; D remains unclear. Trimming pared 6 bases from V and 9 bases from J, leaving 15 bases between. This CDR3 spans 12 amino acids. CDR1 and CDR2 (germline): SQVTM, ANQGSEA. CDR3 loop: CSVLGPWSEQFF. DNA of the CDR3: TGCAGCGTCCTCGGACCCTGGAGTGAGCAGTTCTTC.

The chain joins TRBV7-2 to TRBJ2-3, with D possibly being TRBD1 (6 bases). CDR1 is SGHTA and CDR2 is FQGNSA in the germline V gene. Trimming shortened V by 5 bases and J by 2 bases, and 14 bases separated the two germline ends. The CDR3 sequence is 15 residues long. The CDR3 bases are TGTGCCAGCAGCCTCGGACAGACCTTCACAGATACGCAGTATTTT. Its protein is CASSLGQTFTDTQYF.

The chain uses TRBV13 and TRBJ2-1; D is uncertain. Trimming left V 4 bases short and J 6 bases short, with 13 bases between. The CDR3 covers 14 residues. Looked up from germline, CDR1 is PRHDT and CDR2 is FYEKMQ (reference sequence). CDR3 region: CASSSKVPSNEQFF. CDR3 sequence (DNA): TGTGCCAGCAGCTCGAAGGTTCCATCCAATGAGCAGTTCTTC.

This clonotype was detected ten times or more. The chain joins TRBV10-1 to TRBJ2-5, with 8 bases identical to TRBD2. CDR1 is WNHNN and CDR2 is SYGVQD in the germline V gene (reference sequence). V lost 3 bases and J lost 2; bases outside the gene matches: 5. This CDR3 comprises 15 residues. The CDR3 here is CASSERASGQETQYF. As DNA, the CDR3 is TGCGCCAGCAGTGAAAGAGCTAGCGGGCAAGAGACCCAGTACTTC.

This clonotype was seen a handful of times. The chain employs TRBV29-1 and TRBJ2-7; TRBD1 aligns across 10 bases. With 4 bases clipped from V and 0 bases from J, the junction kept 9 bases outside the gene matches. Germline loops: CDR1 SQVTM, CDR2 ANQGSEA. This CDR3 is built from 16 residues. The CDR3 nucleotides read TGCAGCGTTGGTGAGGGACAGGGGACCTCCTCCTACGAGCAGTACTTC. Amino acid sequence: CSVGEGQGTSSYEQYF.

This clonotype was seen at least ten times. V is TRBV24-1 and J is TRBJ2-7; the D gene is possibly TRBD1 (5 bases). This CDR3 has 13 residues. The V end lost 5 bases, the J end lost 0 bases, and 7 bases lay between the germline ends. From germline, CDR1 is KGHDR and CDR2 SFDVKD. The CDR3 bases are TGTGCCACCAGTGGGGGCGCCTCCTACGAGCAGTACTTC. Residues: CATSGGASYEQYF.

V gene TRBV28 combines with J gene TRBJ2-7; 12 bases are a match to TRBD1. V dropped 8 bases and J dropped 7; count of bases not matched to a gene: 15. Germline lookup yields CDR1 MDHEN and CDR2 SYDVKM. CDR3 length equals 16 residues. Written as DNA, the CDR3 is TGTGCCAGCCTACTAGTAGCGGGACAGGGGGCAGGGGAGCAGTACTTC. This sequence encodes CASLLVAGQGAGEQYF.

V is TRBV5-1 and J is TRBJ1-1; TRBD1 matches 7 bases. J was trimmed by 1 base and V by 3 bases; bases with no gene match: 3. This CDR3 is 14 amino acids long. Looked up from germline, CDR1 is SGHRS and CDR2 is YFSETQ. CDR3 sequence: CASSWGQPNTEAFF. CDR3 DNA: TGCGCCAGCAGCTGGGGACAGCCGAACACTGAAGCTTTCTTT.

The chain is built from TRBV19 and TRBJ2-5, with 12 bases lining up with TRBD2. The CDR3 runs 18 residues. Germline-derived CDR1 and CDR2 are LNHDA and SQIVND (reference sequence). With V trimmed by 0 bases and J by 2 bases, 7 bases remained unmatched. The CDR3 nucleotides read TGTGCCAGTAGTATAGATGGAGTAGGACTAGCGGGACAAGAGACCCAGTACTTC. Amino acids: CASSIDGVGLAGQETQYF.

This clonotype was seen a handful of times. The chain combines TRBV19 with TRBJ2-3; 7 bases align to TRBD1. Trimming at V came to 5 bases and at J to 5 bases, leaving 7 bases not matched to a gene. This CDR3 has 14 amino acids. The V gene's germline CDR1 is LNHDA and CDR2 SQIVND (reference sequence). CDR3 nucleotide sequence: TGTGCCAGTAGTCAGGGACAGCTTCAAGATACGCAGTATTTT. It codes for CASSQGQLQDTQYF.

The chain's CDR3 is CASSLDSGLAGGGEQFF. The CDR3, as DNA: TGTGCCAGCAGCTTAGATTCGGGACTAGCGGGAGGAGGTGAGCAGTTCTTC. V is TRBV11-3 and J is TRBJ2-1, with 15 bases lining up with TRBD2. Trimming cost V 0 bases and J 9 bases; bases outside gene matches: 6. The CDR3 sequence is 17 residues long. CDR1 is SGHNT, CDR2 YENEEA, per germline. Using reference TRBV11-3 and TRBJ2-1 for the parts outside the CDR3, the full variable domain is EAGVVQSPRYKIIEKKQPVAFWCNPISGHNTLYWYLQNLGQGPELLIRYENEEAVDDSQLPKDRFSAERLKGVDSTLKIQPAELGDSAVYLCASSLDSGLAGGGEQFFGPGTRLTVL.

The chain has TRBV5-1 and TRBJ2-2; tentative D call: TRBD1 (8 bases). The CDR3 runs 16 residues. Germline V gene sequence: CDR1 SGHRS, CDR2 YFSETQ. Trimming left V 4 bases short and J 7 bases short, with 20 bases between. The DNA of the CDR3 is TGCGCCAGCAGCACCAGACAGGGGACTAAAGACGGGGAGCTGTTTTTT. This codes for CASSTRQGTKDGELFF. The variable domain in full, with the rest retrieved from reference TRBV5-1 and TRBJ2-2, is KAGVTQTPRYLIKTRGQQVTLSCSPISGHRSVSWYQQTPGQGLQFLFEYFSETQRNKGNFPGRFSGRQFSNSRSEMNVSTLELGDSALYLCASSTRQGTKDGELFFGEGSRLTVL.

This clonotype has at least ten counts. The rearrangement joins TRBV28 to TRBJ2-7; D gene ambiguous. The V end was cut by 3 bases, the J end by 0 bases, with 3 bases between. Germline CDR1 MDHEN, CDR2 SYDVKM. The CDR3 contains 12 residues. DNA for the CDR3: TGTGCCAGCAGTTTTTCCTCCTACGAGCAGTACTTC. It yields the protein CASSFSSYEQYF.

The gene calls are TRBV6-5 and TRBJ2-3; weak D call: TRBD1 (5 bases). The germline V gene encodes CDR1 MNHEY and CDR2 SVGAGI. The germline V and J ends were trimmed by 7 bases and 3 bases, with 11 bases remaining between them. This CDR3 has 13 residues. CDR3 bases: TGTGCCAGCACCACAGGACGAACAGATACGCAGTATTTT. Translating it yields CASTTGRTDTQYF.

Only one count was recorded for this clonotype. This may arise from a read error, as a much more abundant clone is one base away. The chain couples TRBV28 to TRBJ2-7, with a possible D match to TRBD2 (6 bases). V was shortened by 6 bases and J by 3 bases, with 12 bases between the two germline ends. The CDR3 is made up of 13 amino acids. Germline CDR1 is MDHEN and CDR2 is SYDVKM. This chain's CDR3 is CASRYKDYYEQYF. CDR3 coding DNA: TGTGCCAGCAGATACAAGGACTACTACGAGCAGTACTTC.

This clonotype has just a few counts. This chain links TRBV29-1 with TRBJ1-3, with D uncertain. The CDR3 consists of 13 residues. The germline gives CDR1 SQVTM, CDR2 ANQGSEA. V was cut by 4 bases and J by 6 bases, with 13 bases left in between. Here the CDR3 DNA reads TGCAGCGTTGGAGAGACCGGTCCAAACACCATATATTTT. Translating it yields CSVGETGPNTIYF.